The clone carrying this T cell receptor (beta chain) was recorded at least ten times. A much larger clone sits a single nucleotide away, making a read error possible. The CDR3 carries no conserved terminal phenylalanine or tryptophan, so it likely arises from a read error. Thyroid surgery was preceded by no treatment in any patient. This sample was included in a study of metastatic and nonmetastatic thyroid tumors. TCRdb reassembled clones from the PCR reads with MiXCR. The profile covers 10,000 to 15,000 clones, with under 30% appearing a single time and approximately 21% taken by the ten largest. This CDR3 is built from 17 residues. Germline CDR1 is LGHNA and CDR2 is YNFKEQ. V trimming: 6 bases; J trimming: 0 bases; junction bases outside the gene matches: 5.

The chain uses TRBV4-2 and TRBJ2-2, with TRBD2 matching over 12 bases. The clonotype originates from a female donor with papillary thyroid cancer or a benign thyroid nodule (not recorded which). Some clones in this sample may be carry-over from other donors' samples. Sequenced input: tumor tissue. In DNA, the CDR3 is TGTGCCAGCAGAATTCGGACTAGCGGGACGAACACCGGGGAGCTGTTTCTT. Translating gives CASRIRTSGTNTGELFL.